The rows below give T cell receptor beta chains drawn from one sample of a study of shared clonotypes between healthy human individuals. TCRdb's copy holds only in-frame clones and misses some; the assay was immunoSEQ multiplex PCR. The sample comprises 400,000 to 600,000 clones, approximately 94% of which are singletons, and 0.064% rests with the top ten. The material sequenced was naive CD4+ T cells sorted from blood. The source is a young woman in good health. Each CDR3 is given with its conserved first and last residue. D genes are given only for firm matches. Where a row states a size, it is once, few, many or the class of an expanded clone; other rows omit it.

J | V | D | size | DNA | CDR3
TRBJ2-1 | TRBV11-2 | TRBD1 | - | TGTGCCAGCAGCTCAAGGACAGGAGCCTACAATGAGCAGTTCTTC | CASSSRTGAYNEQFF
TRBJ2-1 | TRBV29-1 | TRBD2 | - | TGCAGCGTTTTTCAGTCCCCCCGACTAGCGGGCAATGAGCAGTTCTTC | CSVFQSPRLAGNEQFF
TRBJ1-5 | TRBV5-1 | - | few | TGCGCCAGCAGCTTGGGGGAGAGCAATCAGCCCCAGCATTTT | CASSLGESNQPQHF
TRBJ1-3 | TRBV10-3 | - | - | TGTGCCATCAGTGAGAGGGCGGGACTGAGGGACTCTGGAAACACCATATATTTT | CAISERAGLRDSGNTIYF
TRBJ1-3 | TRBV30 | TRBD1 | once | TGTGCCTGGATAAATTGGGACAGCGGCTCTGGAAACACCATATATTTT | CAWINWDSGSGNTIYF
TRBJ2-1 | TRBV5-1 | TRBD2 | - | TGCGCCAGCAGCCCTGTTTTTAGCGGGATAGTGTACAATGAGCAGTTCTTC | CASSPVFSGIVYNEQFF
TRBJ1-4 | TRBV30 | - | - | TGTGCCTGGAGTGGTGGGGGGCCCGAAGAAAAACTGTTTTTT | CAWSGGGPEEKLFF
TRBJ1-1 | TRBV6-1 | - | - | TGTGCCAGCATCCGCATGAGGCAGTTGAACACTGAAGCTTTCTTT | CASIRMRQLNTEAFF
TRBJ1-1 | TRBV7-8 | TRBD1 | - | TGTGCCAGCAGCCCCCAGGGGGCAGGGGACACTGAAGCTTTCTTT | CASSPQGAGDTEAFF
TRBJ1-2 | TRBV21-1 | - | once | TGTGCCAGCACCCCAGTGAGGGGCTACACCTTC | CASTPVRGYTF
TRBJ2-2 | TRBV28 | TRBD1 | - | TGTGCCAGCAGTCCCGGCCGGACAGGGGCCCTTTCCTGGGGCACCGGGGAGCTGTTTTTT | CASSPGRTGALSWGTGELFF
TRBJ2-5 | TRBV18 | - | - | TGTGCCAGCTCTAGGCAGGGTAGCGGACCACGAGAGACCCAGTACTTC | CASSRQGSGPRETQYF
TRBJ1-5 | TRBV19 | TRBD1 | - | TGTGCCACCCATAGGGACAGCGGTAGCAATCAGCCCCAGCATTTT | CATHRDSGSNQPQHF
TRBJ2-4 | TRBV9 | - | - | TGTGCCAGCAGCGGGGGAGGAGACATTCAGTACTTC | CASSGGGDIQYF
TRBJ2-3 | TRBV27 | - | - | TGTGCCAGCAGTACCCAGGGAGGAGAAAGGACAGATACGCAGTATTTT | CASSTQGGERTDTQYF
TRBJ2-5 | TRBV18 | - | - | TGTGCCAGCTCACGACAAGAGACCCAGTACTTC | CASSRQETQYF
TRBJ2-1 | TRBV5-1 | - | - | TGCGCCAGCAGCTTGGCCGGGCGGCTAGCGCCCGGCAATGAGCAGTTCTTC | CASSLAGRLAPGNEQFF
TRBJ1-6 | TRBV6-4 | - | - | TGTGCCAGCAGTGTGGGTGAGGATTCACCCCTCCACTTT | CASSVGEDSPLHF
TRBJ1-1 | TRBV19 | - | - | TGTGCCAGTAGTACGAAATACGACACTGAAGCTTTCTTT | CASSTKYDTEAFF
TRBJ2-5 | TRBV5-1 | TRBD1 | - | TGCGCCAGCAGCTCAGGACAGGTGGAGACCCAGTACTTC | CASSSGQVETQYF
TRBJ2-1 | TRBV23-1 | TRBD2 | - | TGCGCCAGCAGCCTCAACGGGCCCCGGGGGGACAATGAGCAGTTCTTC | CASSLNGPRGDNEQFF
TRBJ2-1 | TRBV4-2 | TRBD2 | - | TGTGCCAGCAGCCAAGATCGGGCTAGCGGGGGGAATGAGCAGTTCTTC | CASSQDRASGGNEQFF
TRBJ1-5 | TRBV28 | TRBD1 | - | TGTGCCAGCAGTTTCAGGGGGGCGCCCCCTCAGCCCCAGCATTTT | CASSFRGAPPQPQHF
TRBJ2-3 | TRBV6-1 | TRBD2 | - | TGTGCCAGCAAGGATCTAGCGGGAGGGCTTGATACGCAGTATTTT | CASKDLAGGLDTQYF
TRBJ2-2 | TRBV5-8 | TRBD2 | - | TGTGCCAGCTCGATTCGACTAGCGGGAACCGGGGAGCTGTTTTTT | CASSIRLAGTGELFF
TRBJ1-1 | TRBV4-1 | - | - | TGCGCCAGCAGCCAAGTAGTAGGGGGCACTGAAGCTTTCTTT | CASSQVVGGTEAFF
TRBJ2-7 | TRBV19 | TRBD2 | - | TGTGCCAGTAGTTCCGCCCAAGCGGGAGTCGAACCCTACGAGCAGTACTTC | CASSSAQAGVEPYEQYF
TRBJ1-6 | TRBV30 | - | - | TGTGCCTGGAGTGTACACGAGAGGGGACTGAGGATTTCACCCCTCCACTTT | CAWSVHERGLRISPLHF
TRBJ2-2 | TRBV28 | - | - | TGTGCCAGCAGTCAGAGGGTTCGCGACACCGGGGAGCTGTTTTTT | CASSQRVRDTGELFF
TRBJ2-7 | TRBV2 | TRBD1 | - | TGTGCCAGCCGGGACAGCCCCTACGAGCAGTACTTC | CASRDSPYEQYF
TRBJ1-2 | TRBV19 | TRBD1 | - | TGTGCCAGTAGTCCCGACAGGGTTAACTATGGCTACACCTTC | CASSPDRVNYGYTF
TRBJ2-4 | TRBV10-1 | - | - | TGCGCCAGCAGTGACAGTCTAGCCAAAAACATTCAGTACTTC | CASSDSLAKNIQYF
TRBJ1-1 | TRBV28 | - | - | TGTGCCAGCAGTTTATTAGGCAGCGCCCACACTGAAGCTTTCTTT | CASSLLGSAHTEAFF
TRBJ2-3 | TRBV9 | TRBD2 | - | TGTGCCAGCAGCGTAGGAGCGGGAGTAACAGATACGCAGTATTTT | CASSVGAGVTDTQYF
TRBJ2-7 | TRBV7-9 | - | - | TGTGCCAGCAGCTTAGGCATGACAATGGCGAACTACGAGCAGTACTTC | CASSLGMTMANYEQYF
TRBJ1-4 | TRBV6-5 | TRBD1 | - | TGTGCCAGCAGTCTACAGGGGGCGCGGAATGAAAAACTGTTTTTT | CASSLQGARNEKLFF
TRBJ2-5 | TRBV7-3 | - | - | TGTGCCAGCAGCTTAGGGGGTGGGGAGACCCAGTACTTC | CASSLGGGETQYF
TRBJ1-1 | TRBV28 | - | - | TGTGCCAGCAGTACTCCGGGAGGGGGGAACACTGAAGCTTTCTTT | CASSTPGGGNTEAFF
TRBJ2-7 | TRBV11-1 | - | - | TGTGCCAGCACCCTTTTTGGCGGTTCCTACGAGCAGTACTTC | CASTLFGGSYEQYF
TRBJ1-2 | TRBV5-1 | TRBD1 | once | TGCGCCAGCAGGTCCGGGACAGGGGGCGTGAGTGGCTACACCTTC | CASRSGTGGVSGYTF
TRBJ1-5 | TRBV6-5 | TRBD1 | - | TGTGCCAGCAGTTCGGGACAGGGAAGGGGGCCCCAGCATTTT | CASSSGQGRGPQHF
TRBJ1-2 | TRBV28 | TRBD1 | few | TGTGCCAGCAGCCGAGACAGGGTGGACTATGGCTACACCTTC | CASSRDRVDYGYTF
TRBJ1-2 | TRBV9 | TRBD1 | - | TGTGCCAGCAGCCTCAGACAGGGCGATGGCTACACCTTC | CASSLRQGDGYTF
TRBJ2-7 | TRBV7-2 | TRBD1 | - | TGTGCCAGCAGCCGGACAGGAACCTCCTACGAGCAGTACTTC | CASSRTGTSYEQYF
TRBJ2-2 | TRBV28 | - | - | TGTGCCAGCAGCGTATTAGGGGGAATAACCGGGGAGCTGTTTTTT | CASSVLGGITGELFF
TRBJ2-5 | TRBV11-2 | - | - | TGTGCCAGCAGCCAGACAGACCAAGAGACCCAGTACTTC | CASSQTDQETQYF